This entry concerns a single T cell receptor (beta chain). No antigen is known for it. The data derive from a study of T cell repertoires in ileal Crohn's disease. Background on the study: About half received postoperative treatment, about a dozen with thiopurines and 15 to 20 anti-TNF. General study results and limits: Clonal expansions were more frequent in active smokers than non-smokers at surgery.

Germline CDR1 and CDR2: LGHNA and YSLEER. Trimming left V 1 base short and J 7 bases short, with 11 bases between. This CDR3 comprises 13 residues. Per sample, roughly 500 nanograms of biopsy DNA were TCRB immunosequenced. Sequencing was performed with immunoSEQ multiplex PCR; in TCRdb, only in-frame clones are kept and a portion is missing. The table lists fewer than 2,500 clones, about 88% of them singletons. This receptor was identified in an adult with Crohn's disease. The chain joins TRBV4-3 to TRBJ2-7; tentatively, D is TRBD1 (5 bases). Sequenced input: ileal tissue. The CDR3 loop reads CASSQGGSGEQYF. Here the CDR3 DNA reads TGCGCCAGCAGCCAAGGGGGCTCAGGTGAGCAGTACTTC.